A single sample is the source of the 26 T cell receptor beta chains below, sequenced in a study of cytomegalovirus exposure and HLA in healthy donors. The PCR had 60 Vbeta and 13 Jbeta primers. TCRdb's copy holds only in-frame clones and misses some; the assay was immunoSEQ multiplex PCR. The sample has fewer than 95,000 clones, approximately 60% seen once. The sample consisted of PBMCs. These receptor sequences come from a woman between 50 and 59 years old in good health and CMV-seropositive.

V and J are TRBV19 and TRBJ2-1, with TRBD2 matching 10 bases. The V and J ends lost 5 bases and 8 bases, in that order; junction bases with no gene match: 18. The CDR3 spans 18 residues. Germline CDR1 reads LNHDA; CDR2 reads SQIVND (reference sequence). In DNA, the CDR3 is TGTGCCAGTAGTCCCCTGGGGTCTTTAGCGGGGGGTGGGGATGAGCAGTTCTTC. It yields the protein CASSPLGSLAGGGDEQFF.

J is TRBJ1-1 and V is TRBV6-6; D may be TRBD1 (6 bases). Trimming shortened V by 6 bases and J by 6 bases, and 23 bases separated the two germline ends. The CDR3 runs 16 residues. Germline CDR1 is MNHNY and CDR2 is SVGAGI (reference sequence). CDR3 residues: CASRTLRTGKESEAFF. Here the CDR3 DNA reads TGTGCCAGCAGGACCCTTCGCACAGGGAAAGAGTCTGAAGCTTTCTTT.

The chain combines TRBV4-2 with TRBJ2-1; D may be TRBD2 (7 bases). Germline-derived CDR1 and CDR2 are LGHNA and YNFKEQ. The CDR3 covers 16 residues. V was shortened by 0 bases and J by 3 bases, with 12 bases between the two germline ends. This chain's CDR3 is CASSQERGPLYNEQFF. CDR3 nucleotide sequence: TGTGCCAGCAGCCAAGAGCGGGGGCCCCTCTACAATGAGCAGTTCTTC.

This chain links TRBV6-1 with TRBJ1-6, with 8 bases lining up with TRBD1. Germline V gene sequence: CDR1 MNHNS, CDR2 SASEGT. The V gene end was trimmed by 2 bases and the J gene end by 9 bases; junction bases not matched to a gene: 9. The CDR3 loop spans 16 amino acids. CDR3 sequence reads: CASSEISGGFGSPLHF. CDR3 DNA: TGTGCCAGCAGTGAAATATCAGGGGGCTTTGGTTCACCCCTCCACTTT.

The J gene is TRBJ1-1, the V gene TRBV7-9; 9 bases fit TRBD1. V shed 5 bases, J shed 0 bases, and the junction held 4 bases outside the gene matches. The CDR3 extends over 15 amino acids. The germline V gene has CDR1 SEHNR and CDR2 FQNEAQ (reference sequence). CDR3 coding DNA: TGTGCCAGCAGCCCCGGACAGGGGATGAACACTGAAGCTTTCTTT. Its protein product is CASSPGQGMNTEAFF. The full variable domain, with the rest looked up from reference TRBV7-9 and TRBJ1-1, is DTGVSQNPRHKITKRGQNVTFRCDPISEHNRLYWYRQTLGQGPEFLTYFQNEAQLEKSRLLSDRFSAERPKGSFSTLEIQRTEQGDSAMYLCASSPGQGMNTEAFFGQGTRLTVV.

V gene TRBV5-6 combines with J gene TRBJ2-7; D perhaps matches TRBD1 (6 bases). Germline V gene lookup returns CDR1 SGHDT and CDR2 YYEEEE. CDR3 length equals 15 residues. Between the trimmed V and J ends, which lost 2 bases and 4 bases, there was a span of 16 bases. In nucleotides, the CDR3 is TGTGCCAGCAGCTTTTCCGGGACAATCCCATACGAGCAGTACTTC. Protein: CASSFSGTIPYEQYF.

The chain links TRBV27 to TRBJ2-7; 12 positions agree with TRBD2. V shed 6 bases and J 0 bases; nucleotides not matched to a gene: 9. CDR1 MNHEY and CDR2 SMNVEV come from the germline V gene (reference sequence). This CDR3 comprises 17 residues. The CDR3 DNA reads as TGTGCCAGCAGCCAAACTAGCGGGGGGTGGAGCTCCTACGAGCAGTACTTC. It translates to CASSQTSGGWSSYEQYF.

This chain joins TRBV4-1 and TRBJ2-7; TRBD1 matches 11 bases. Germline V gene sequence: CDR1 MGHRA, CDR2 YSYEKL. The V and J ends lost 3 bases and 5 bases, in that order; junction bases with no gene match: 3. CDR3 length equals 14 residues. CDR3 sequence: CASSQDRGLNEQYF. In nucleotides, the CDR3 is TGCGCCAGCAGCCAGGACAGGGGGCTTAACGAGCAGTACTTC.

This clone showed up just a few times. The CDR3 DNA reads as TGTGCCAGTAGCCCCGCCCCCCCGACTAGTCAGCCCCAGCATTTT. This encodes CASSPAPPTSQPQHF. The chain is built from TRBV19 and TRBJ1-5; D not resolved. With 6 bases removed from V and 6 bases from J, the gap between germline ends came to 18 bases. The germline V gene has CDR1 LNHDA and CDR2 SQIVND (reference sequence). This CDR3 spans 15 amino acids.

The chain carries TRBV7-9 and TRBJ2-3; 13 nucleotides match TRBD2. V was pared by 5 bases and J by 2 bases, with 4 bases of the junction left unmatched. This CDR3 comprises 16 residues. Germline assignment: CDR1 SEHNR and CDR2 FQNEAQ (reference sequence). CDR3 region: CASSTGTSGDTDTQYF. For the CDR3, the DNA is TGTGCCAGCAGCACAGGGACTAGCGGGGACACAGATACGCAGTATTTT.

The chain has TRBV5-1 and TRBJ1-4; possibly TRBD1 for D (5 bases). Germline V gene sequence: CDR1 SGHRS, CDR2 YFSETQ. The CDR3 is made up of 15 amino acids. V was clipped by 4 bases and J by 7 bases, with 17 bases between them. This chain's CDR3 is CASSIGQGFLEKLFF. The CDR3 DNA reads as TGCGCCAGCAGCATCGGGCAGGGATTTCTTGAAAAACTGTTTTTT.

This chain joins TRBV27 and TRBJ1-2, with TRBD1 identical over 9 bases. Germline lookup yields CDR1 MNHEY and CDR2 SMNVEV (reference sequence). The J segment lost 5 bases and the V segment lost 8 bases, leaving 15 bases of the junction unmatched. The CDR3 length is 16 residues. The CDR3 spells CASANTGGEMIYGYTF. The CDR3 DNA sequence: TGTGCCAGCGCTAATACAGGGGGCGAGATGATTTATGGCTACACCTTC.

This clone was observed a handful of times. The chain is built from TRBV28 and TRBJ1-4; 7 bases map to TRBD1. The CDR3 runs to 13 residues. In germline, CDR1 is MDHEN, CDR2 SYDVKM. After removal of 6 bases from V and 8 bases from J, the junction contained 6 bases not matched to a gene. CDR3 sequence reads: CASSVPGQEKLFF. CDR3 coding DNA: TGTGCCAGCAGCGTCCCGGGACAGGAAAAACTGTTTTTT.

This clone was detected a few times. The chain links TRBV7-8 to TRBJ1-2; 9 nucleotides match TRBD1. Germline assignment: CDR1 SGHVS and CDR2 FQNEAQ. Trimming cost V 6 bases and J 6 bases; bases outside gene matches: 5. The length of the CDR3 is 13 residues. The CDR3: CASRRDREDGYTF. In nucleotides, the CDR3 is TGTGCCAGCAGACGGGACAGGGAAGATGGCTACACCTTC.

The genes are TRBV19 and TRBJ2-1, with a possible D match to TRBD1 (6 bases). V was clipped by 3 bases and J by 2 bases, with 14 bases between them. The CDR3 is 16 amino acids. Germline CDR1 LNHDA, CDR2 SQIVND (reference sequence). The CDR3 DNA sequence: TGTGCCAGTAGTATCCACCGGACAGATCCCTACAATGAGCAGTTCTTC. It codes for CASSIHRTDPYNEQFF.

This clone was counted a few times. This chain uses TRBV9 with TRBJ1-4; the D is unclear. Germline loops: CDR1 SGDLS, CDR2 YYNGEE. The CDR3 consists of 14 residues. V lost 3 bases, J lost 4 bases, and 10 bases lay in between. In DNA, the CDR3 is TGTGCCAGCAGCGGCGACAAAATTAATGAAAAACTGTTTTTT. It yields the protein CASSGDKINEKLFF.

The chain recombines TRBV29-1 with TRBJ2-3; 9 positions agree with TRBD2. CDR1 and CDR2 (germline): SQVTM, ANQGSEA. The CDR3 is 15 residues long. J lost 5 bases, V lost 6 bases, and 12 bases had no gene match. CDR3 nucleotide sequence: TGCAGCGTCCTAGGGGCGGGGGGGCCAGGAGATACGCAGTATTTT. This gives the protein CSVLGAGGPGDTQYF.

J is TRBJ1-2 and V is TRBV6-6; 8 nucleotides match TRBD1. Trimming took 4 bases from V and 0 from J; bases not matched to a gene: 4. The CDR3 runs to 15 residues. Looked up from germline, CDR1 is MNHNY and CDR2 is SVGAGI (reference sequence). The CDR3: CASSSGQGANYGYTF. Here the CDR3 DNA reads TGTGCCAGCAGTTCCGGACAGGGAGCTAACTATGGCTACACCTTC.

The chain has TRBV2 and TRBJ2-1; a weak D match, TRBD2 (6 bases). Trimming removed 6 bases at V and 7 bases at J, with 13 bases between. Germline CDR1 reads SNHLY; CDR2 reads FYNNEI. CDR3 length: 13 residues. DNA for the CDR3: TGTGCCAGCAGGGGGGGTGGGAAGAATGAGCAGTTCTTC. This encodes CASRGGGKNEQFF. Using reference TRBV2 and TRBJ2-1 for the parts outside the CDR3, the full variable domain is EPEVTQTPSHQVTQMGQEVILRCVPISNHLYFYWYRQILGQKVEFLVSFYNNEISEKSEIFDDQFSVERPDGSNFTLKIRSTKLEDSAMYFCASRGGGKNEQFFGPGTRLTVL.

This clone was detected only a few times. V is TRBV7-8 and J is TRBJ1-2; 9 positions agree with TRBD1. The germline CDR1 and CDR2 sequences are SGHVS and FQNEAQ. Trimming took 5 bases from V and 5 from J; bases not matched to a gene: 6. CDR3 length equals 14 residues. As DNA, the CDR3 is TGTGCCAGCAGCCCTGACAGGGGGACGTATGGCTACACCTTC. Translating it yields CASSPDRGTYGYTF.

V is TRBV27 and J is TRBJ2-2; a possible D gene is TRBD2 (5 bases). Trimming cost V 7 bases and J 6 bases, with 12 bases left between them. Germline-derived CDR1 and CDR2 are MNHEY and SMNVEV (reference sequence). This CDR3 is built from 13 residues. The CDR3 loop is CASTHGVPGELFF. The DNA of the CDR3 is TGTGCCAGCACCCACGGGGTCCCCGGGGAGCTGTTTTTT.

This chain connects TRBV7-9 to TRBJ1-5; the D gene is possibly TRBD1 (6 bases). Trimming shortened V by 2 bases and J by 4 bases, and 18 bases separated the two germline ends. This CDR3 region has 17 residues. Germline assignment: CDR1 SEHNR and CDR2 FQNEAQ (reference sequence). CDR3 in amino acids: CASSLPPKGGRNQPQHF. Here the CDR3 DNA reads TGTGCCAGCAGCTTACCCCCTAAGGGGGGGAGAAATCAGCCCCAGCATTTT.

Only one count was recorded for this clone. V is TRBV10-1 and J is TRBJ1-5; possibly TRBD1 for D (5 bases). Germline CDR1 is WNHNN and CDR2 is SYGVQD (reference sequence). This CDR3 is built from 14 residues. Trimming cost V 4 bases and J 2 bases, with 9 bases left between them. The CDR3 region has the DNA TGCGCCAGCAGTGCAGGGTCCGGCAATCAGCCCCAGCATTTT. Translated, it gives CASSAGSGNQPQHF.

The chain carries TRBV7-6 and TRBJ2-1; 9 bases match TRBD2. The germline gives CDR1 SGHVS, CDR2 FNYEAQ. The CDR3 loop spans 15 amino acids. The V gene end was trimmed by 5 bases and the J gene end by 7 bases; junction bases not matched to a gene: 9. CDR3 loop: CASSLSLGLANEQFF. CDR3 DNA: TGTGCCAGCAGCCTAAGCCTAGGACTAGCGAATGAGCAGTTCTTC.

This chain joins TRBV13 and TRBJ2-7, with a weak D call TRBD1 (6 bases). Germline-derived CDR1 and CDR2 are PRHDT and FYEKMQ (reference sequence). CDR3 length equals 14 residues. Deletions cut 5 bases from V and 2 bases from J, with 13 bases between. The CDR3 loop is CASSLGQPAYEQYF. The DNA of the CDR3 is TGTGCCAGCAGCCTTGGACAGCCCGCCTACGAGCAGTACTTC.

This clone has just one count. The genes are TRBV5-4 and TRBJ2-3; 8 bases align to TRBD1. The CDR3 sequence is 13 residues long. With V trimmed by 3 bases and J by 4 bases, 1 base remained unmatched. Germline CDR1 reads SGHNT; CDR2 reads YYREEE (reference sequence). CDR3 nucleotides: TGTGCCAGCAGCTGGGACAGGTCAGATACGCAGTATTTT. Translation: CASSWDRSDTQYF.